The 3 T cell receptor beta chains given below trace back to one sample, sequenced in a study of T-cell reconstitution after alpha-beta-depleted transplantation in children. For TCRbeta, the library was prepared with unique molecular identifiers. One entry per CDR3 protein results from TCRdb running MiXCR on the PCR reads. The data show approximately 340,000 distinct CDR3 sequences, 10% seen once. The sequencing here drew on PBMCs from the stem cell graft donor, taken from the stem cell graft. All receptors derive from a human donor who donated a stem cell graft to a child with acute lymphoblastic leukemia.

The gene calls are TRBV7-3 and TRBJ2-5; D not resolved. Germline values: CDR1 SGHTA, CDR2 FQGTGA. V gave up 1 base and J gave up 2 bases, with 11 bases separating them. CDR3 size: 15 residues. CDR3 in amino acids: CASSLIPGPQETQYF. The CDR3 DNA reads TGTGCCAGCAGCTTAATCCCAGGACCTCAAGAGACCCAGTACTTC.

This clonotype has a count of ten or more. CDR3 DNA: TGCGCCAGTTCCCGAGACAGGGGGCTCTACGAGCAGTACTTC. Translation gives CASSRDRGLYEQYF. The chain carries TRBV5-1 and TRBJ2-7, with 10 bases aligning to TRBD1. In germline, CDR1 is SGHRS, CDR2 YFSETQ. V shed 8 bases, J shed 3 bases, and the junction held 8 bases outside the gene matches. CDR3 size: 14 residues.

The gene calls are TRBV5-1 and TRBJ2-5, with 8 bases fitting TRBD2. The CDR3 sequence is 13 residues long. Germline CDR1 and CDR2: SGHRS and YFSETQ. The ends lost 5 bases at V and 1 base at J; junction bases unmatched: 1. DNA for the CDR3: TGCGCCAGCAGGCGGGGGGCCCAAGAGACCCAGTACTTC. Translated: CASRRGAQETQYF. The complete variable domain, with remaining parts taken from reference TRBV5-1 and TRBJ2-5, reads KAGVTQTPRYLIKTRGQQVTLSCSPISGHRSVSWYQQTPGQGLQFLFEYFSETQRNKGNFPGRFSGRQFSNSRSEMNVSTLELGDSALYLCASRRGAQETQYFGPGTRLLVL.